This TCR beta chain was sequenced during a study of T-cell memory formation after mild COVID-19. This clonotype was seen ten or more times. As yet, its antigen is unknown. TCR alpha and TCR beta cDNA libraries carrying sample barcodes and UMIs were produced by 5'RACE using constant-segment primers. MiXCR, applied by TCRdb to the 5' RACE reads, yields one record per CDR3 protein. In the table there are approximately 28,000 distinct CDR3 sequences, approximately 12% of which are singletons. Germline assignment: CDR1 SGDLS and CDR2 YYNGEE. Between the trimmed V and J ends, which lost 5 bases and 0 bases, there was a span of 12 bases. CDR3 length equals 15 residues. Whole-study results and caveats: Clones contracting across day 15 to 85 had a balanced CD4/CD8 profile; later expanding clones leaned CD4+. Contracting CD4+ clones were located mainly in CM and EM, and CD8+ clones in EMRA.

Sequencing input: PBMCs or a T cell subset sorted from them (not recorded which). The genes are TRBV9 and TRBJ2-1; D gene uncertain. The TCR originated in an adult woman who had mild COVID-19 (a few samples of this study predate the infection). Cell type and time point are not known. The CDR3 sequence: CASSRDWSSYNEQFF. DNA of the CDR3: TGTGCCAGCAGTCGCGACTGGAGCTCCTACAATGAGCAGTTCTTC.